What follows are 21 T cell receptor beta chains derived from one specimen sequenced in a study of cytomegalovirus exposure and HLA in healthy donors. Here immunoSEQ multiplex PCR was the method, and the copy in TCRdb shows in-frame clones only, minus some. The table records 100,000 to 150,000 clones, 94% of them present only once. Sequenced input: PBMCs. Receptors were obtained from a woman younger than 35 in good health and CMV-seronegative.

The CDR3 loop is CASSARLAGVPDTQYF. As DNA, the CDR3 is TGCGCCAGCAGCGCCAGACTAGCGGGAGTACCAGATACGCAGTATTTT. The J gene is TRBJ2-3, the V gene TRBV5-1; 12 bases fit TRBD2. V lost 4 bases and J lost 4; bases outside the gene matches: 7. This CDR3 has 16 amino acids. Germline lookup yields CDR1 SGHRS and CDR2 YFSETQ.

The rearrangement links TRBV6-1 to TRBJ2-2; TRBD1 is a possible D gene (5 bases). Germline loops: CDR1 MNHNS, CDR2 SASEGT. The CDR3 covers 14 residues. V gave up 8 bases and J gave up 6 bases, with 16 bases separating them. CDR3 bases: TGTGCCAGCGGGCACAGGAATGTCCCCGGGGAGCTGTTTTTT. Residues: CASGHRNVPGELFF.

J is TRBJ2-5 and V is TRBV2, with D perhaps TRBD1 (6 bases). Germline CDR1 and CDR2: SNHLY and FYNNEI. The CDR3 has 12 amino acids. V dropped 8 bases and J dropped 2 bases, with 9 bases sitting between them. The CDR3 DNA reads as TGTGCCAGCGGGGGACAACAAGAGACCCAGTACTTC. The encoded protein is CASGGQQETQYF. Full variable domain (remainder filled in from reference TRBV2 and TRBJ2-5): EPEVTQTPSHQVTQMGQEVILRCVPISNHLYFYWYRQILGQKVEFLVSFYNNEISEKSEIFDDQFSVERPDGSNFTLKIRSTKLEDSAMYFCASGGQQETQYFGPGTRLLVL.

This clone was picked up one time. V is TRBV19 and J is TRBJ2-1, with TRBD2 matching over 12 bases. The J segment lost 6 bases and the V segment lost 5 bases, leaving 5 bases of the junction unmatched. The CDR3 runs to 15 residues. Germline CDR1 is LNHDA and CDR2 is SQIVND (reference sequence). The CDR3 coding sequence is TGTGCCAGTAGTCCTCTAGCGGGGGGGATCAATGAGCAGTTCTTC. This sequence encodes CASSPLAGGINEQFF.

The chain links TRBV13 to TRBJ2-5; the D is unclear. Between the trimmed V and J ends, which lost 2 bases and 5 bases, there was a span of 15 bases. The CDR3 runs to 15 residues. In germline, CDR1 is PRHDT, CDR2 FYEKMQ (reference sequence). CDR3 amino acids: CASSLPPPGRETQYF. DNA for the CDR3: TGTGCCAGCAGCTTACCCCCCCCAGGAAGGGAGACCCAGTACTTC.

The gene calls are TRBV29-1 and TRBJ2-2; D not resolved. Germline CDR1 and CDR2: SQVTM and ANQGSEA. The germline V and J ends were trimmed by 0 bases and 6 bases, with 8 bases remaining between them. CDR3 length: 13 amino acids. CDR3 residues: CSVEDGWPGELFF. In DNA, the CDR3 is TGCAGCGTTGAAGACGGGTGGCCCGGGGAGCTGTTTTTT.

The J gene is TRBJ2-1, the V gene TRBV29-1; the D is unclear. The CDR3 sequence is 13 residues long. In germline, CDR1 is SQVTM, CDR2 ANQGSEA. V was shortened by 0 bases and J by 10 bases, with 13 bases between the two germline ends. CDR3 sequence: CSVEDVSSLEQFF. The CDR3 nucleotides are TGCAGCGTTGAAGATGTCAGTAGCTTGGAGCAGTTCTTC.

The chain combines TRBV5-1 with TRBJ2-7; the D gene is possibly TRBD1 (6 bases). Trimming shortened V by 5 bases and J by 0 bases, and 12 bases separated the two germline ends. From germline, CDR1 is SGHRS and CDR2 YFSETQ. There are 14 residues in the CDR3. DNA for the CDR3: TGCGCCAGCAGTTCGAAACAGGGCTCCTACGAGCAGTACTTC. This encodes CASSSKQGSYEQYF.

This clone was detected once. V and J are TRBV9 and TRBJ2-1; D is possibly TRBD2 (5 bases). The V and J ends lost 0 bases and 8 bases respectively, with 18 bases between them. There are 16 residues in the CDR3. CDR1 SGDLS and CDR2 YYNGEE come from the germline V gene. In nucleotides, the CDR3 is TGTGCCAGCAGCGTAGACCCCGGACTGAATTTGGATGAGCAGTTCTTC. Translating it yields CASSVDPGLNLDEQFF.

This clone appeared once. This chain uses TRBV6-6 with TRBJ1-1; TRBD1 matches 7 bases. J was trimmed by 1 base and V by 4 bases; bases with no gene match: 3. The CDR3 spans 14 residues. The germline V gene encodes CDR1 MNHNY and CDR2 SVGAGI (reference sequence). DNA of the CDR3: TGTGCCAGCAGTTTAACAGGGGAGAACACTGAAGCTTTCTTT. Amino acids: CASSLTGENTEAFF.

The CDR3 bases are TGTGCCAGCAGCGGGGGGACTAGCGGAGAGCAGTACTTC. Its translation: CASSGGTSGEQYF. The gene calls are TRBV5-6 and TRBJ2-7; 11 nucleotides agree with TRBD2. The CDR3 has 13 amino acids. The ends lost 4 bases at V and 7 bases at J; junction bases unmatched: 4. CDR1 is SGHDT and CDR2 is YYEEEE in the germline V gene.

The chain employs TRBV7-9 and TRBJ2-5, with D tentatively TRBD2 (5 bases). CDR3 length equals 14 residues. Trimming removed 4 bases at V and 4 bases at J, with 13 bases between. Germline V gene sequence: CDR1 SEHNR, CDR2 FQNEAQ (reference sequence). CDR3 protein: CASSYVEAGETQYF. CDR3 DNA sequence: TGTGCCAGCAGCTATGTTGAGGCGGGAGAGACCCAGTACTTC.

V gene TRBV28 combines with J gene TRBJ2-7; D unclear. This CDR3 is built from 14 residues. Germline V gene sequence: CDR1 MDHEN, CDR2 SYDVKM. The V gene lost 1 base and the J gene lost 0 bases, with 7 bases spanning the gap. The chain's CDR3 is CASSLSRISYEQYF. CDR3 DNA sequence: TGTGCCAGCAGTTTATCTAGAATCTCCTACGAGCAGTACTTC.

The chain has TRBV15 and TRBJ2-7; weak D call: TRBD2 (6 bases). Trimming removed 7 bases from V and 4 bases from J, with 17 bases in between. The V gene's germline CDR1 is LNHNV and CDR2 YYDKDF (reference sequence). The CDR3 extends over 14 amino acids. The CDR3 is CATTFRRGPYEQYF. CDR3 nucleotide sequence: TGTGCCACCACCTTCAGGAGGGGCCCGTACGAGCAGTACTTC.

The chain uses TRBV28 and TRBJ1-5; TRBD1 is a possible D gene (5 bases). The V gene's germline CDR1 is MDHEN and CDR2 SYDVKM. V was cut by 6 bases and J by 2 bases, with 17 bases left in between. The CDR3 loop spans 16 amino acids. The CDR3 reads CASSRGTPGGNQPQHF. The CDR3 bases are TGTGCCAGCAGCCGGGGGACTCCTGGGGGCAATCAGCCCCAGCATTTT.

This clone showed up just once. CDR3 coding DNA: TGCGCCAGCAGCTTGGAAGCGGGAGTGGGCGGTGAGCAGTTCTTC. As protein: CASSLEAGVGGEQFF. This chain links TRBV5-1 with TRBJ2-1; TRBD2 aligns across 8 bases. Unmatched junction bases numbered 8, after V lost 0 bases and J lost 9 bases. The V gene's germline CDR1 is SGHRS and CDR2 YFSETQ. The CDR3 runs to 15 residues.

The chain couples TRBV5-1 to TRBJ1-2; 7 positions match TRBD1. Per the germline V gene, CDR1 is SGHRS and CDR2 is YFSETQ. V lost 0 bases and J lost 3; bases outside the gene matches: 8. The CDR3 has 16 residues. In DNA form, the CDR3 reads TGCGCCAGCAGCTTGGGGACAGGACTGGGGGACTATGGCTACACCTTC. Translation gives CASSLGTGLGDYGYTF.

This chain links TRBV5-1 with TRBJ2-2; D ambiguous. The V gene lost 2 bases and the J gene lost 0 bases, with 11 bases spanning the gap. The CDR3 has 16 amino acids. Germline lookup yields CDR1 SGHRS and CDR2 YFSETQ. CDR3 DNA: TGCGCCAGCAGCTTACCGACTCGAACGAACACCGGGGAGCTGTTTTTT. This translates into CASSLPTRTNTGELFF.

The chain's CDR3 is CASGAASNQPQHF. The CDR3 coding sequence is TGCGCCAGCGGGGCGGCTAGCAATCAGCCCCAGCATTTT. This chain uses TRBV10-2 with TRBJ1-5; D possibly corresponds to TRBD1 (5 bases). Germline-derived CDR1 and CDR2 are WSHSY and SAAADI. Trimming stripped 8 bases from V and 0 bases from J, with 8 bases between. The CDR3 length is 13 residues.

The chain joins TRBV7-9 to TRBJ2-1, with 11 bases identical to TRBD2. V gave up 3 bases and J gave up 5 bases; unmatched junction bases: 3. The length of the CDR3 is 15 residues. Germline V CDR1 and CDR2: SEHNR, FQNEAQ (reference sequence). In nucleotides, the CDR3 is TGTGCCAGCAGCTTGGGGACTAGCGGTGACAATGAGCAGTTCTTC. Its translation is CASSLGTSGDNEQFF.

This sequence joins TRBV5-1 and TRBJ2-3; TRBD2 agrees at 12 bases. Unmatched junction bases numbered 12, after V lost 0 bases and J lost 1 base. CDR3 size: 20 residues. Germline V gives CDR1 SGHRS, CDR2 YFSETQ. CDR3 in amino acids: CASSLGTSGGNISGTDTQYF. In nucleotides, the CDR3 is TGCGCCAGCAGCTTGGGTACTAGCGGGGGGAACATATCTGGCACAGATACGCAGTATTTT.